A single sample gave rise to the 13 T cell receptor beta chains below, sequenced in a study of HIV-infected patients and healthy controls (dated by TCRdb to the mid-2010s). The library was generated by 5' RACE. The reads were generated on an Illumina MiSeq. The public sequencing data were trimmed at Q25 with fastp and processed into clonotypes with MiXCR by TCRdb, which kept only in-frame beta chains. Rows are combined by CDR3 protein, so each entry shows the most common genes and DNA. In all, the sample holds tens of thousands of distinct CDR3 sequences, and around 21% of those were seen once. 1.4% of the sample rests with the top ten. Sequenced material: CD4+ T cells from blood. The source is a human donor in good health.

This clonotype was picked up many times. The chain couples TRBV7-2 to TRBJ2-7; a weak D match, TRBD1 (5 bases). Germline V gene lookup returns CDR1 SGHTA and CDR2 FQGNSA. V dropped 1 base and J dropped 3 bases, with 13 bases sitting between them. The CDR3 spans 15 residues. CDR3 in amino acids: CASSLVVTDNYEQYF. The DNA for the CDR3 is TGTGCCAGCAGCTTAGTGGTTACGGACAACTACGAGCAGTACTTC.

The CDR3 DNA follows: TGCAGCCTACAGGGGGCGCGCGAGACCCAGTACTTC. This codes for CSLQGARETQYF. The rearrangement links TRBV20-1 to TRBJ2-5, with TRBD1 matching over 9 bases. This CDR3 has 12 amino acids. Germline lookup yields CDR1 DFQATT and CDR2 SNEGSKA (reference sequence).

This clonotype was counted only a few times. The chain combines TRBV12-3 or TRBV12-4 with TRBJ2-2; no clear D gene. The V end was cut by 3 bases, the J end by 6 bases, with 2 bases between. The CDR3 is 11 amino acids. The CDR3 spells CASSFSGELFF. The CDR3 nucleotides read TGTGCCAGCAGTTTCTCCGGGGAGCTGTTTTTT.

The V and J genes are TRBV28 and TRBJ2-7; D is unresolved. The germline V gene has CDR1 MDHEN and CDR2 SYDVKM. The V and J ends lost 6 bases and 1 base respectively, with 13 bases between them. The CDR3 is made up of 14 amino acids. CDR3 loop: CASRHDGTSYEQYF. CDR3 bases: TGTGCCAGCAGACACGACGGTACTTCCTACGAGCAGTACTTC.

This clonotype occurred a few times. V and J are TRBV10-2 and TRBJ1-3; D is unresolved. Germline V gives CDR1 WSHSY, CDR2 SAAADI. V was shortened by 6 bases and J by 0 bases, with 6 bases between the two germline ends. This CDR3 is 13 amino acids long. The DNA of the CDR3 is TGCGCCAGCAGAAAACCCTCTGGAAACACCATATATTTT. Amino acids: CASRKPSGNTIYF.

This clonotype has a handful of counts. This CDR3 reads CASSLAPSLNTEAFF. The CDR3 nucleotides are TGTGCCAGCAGCCTGGCCCCCAGCCTGAACACTGAAGCTTTCTTT. The chain combines TRBV3-1 with TRBJ1-1; D is unclear. Trimming left V 4 bases short and J 0 bases short, with 12 bases between. The CDR3 covers 15 residues. CDR1 and CDR2 (germline): LGHDT, YNNKEL (reference sequence). Together with reference TRBV3-1 and TRBJ1-1, the CDR3 gives the full variable domain: DTAVSQTPKYLVTQMGNDKSIKCEQNLGHDTMYWYKQDSKKFLKIMFSYNNKELIINETVPNRFSPKSPDKAHLNLHINSLELGDSAVYFCASSLAPSLNTEAFFGQGTRLTVV.

This clonotype showed up just a few times. This sequence joins TRBV4-2 and TRBJ2-7; D is undetermined. This CDR3 region has 13 residues. Trimming left V 0 bases short and J 3 bases short, with 6 bases between. Germline V gene data show CDR1 as LGHNA and CDR2 as YNFKEQ. The CDR3, as DNA: TGTGCCAGCAGCCAAGACTTGCACTACGAGCAGTACTTC. This translates into CASSQDLHYEQYF.

Only a few counts were recorded for this clonotype. V gene TRBV20-1 combines with J gene TRBJ1-4; tentatively, D is TRBD1 (5 bases). CDR3 length equals 16 residues. The germline V gene encodes CDR1 DFQATT and CDR2 SNEGSKA (reference sequence). V lost 6 bases and J 0 bases, leaving 17 bases between the germline ends. CDR3 nucleotide sequence: TGCAGTGCCCAAATAATGGGGCGGGCAACTAATGAAAAACTGTTTTTT. As protein: CSAQIMGRATNEKLFF.

This clonotype was counted many times. The V call is TRBV6-1, the J call TRBJ1-2; 8 nucleotides align to TRBD1. CDR3 size: 15 residues. Germline V gives CDR1 MNHNS, CDR2 SASEGT. V shed 4 bases, J shed 4 bases, and the junction held 8 bases outside the gene matches. CDR3 in DNA: TGTGCCAGCAGTGGATTAGGGACAGGCGTCTATGGCTACACCTTC. This encodes CASSGLGTGVYGYTF.

The CDR3 DNA sequence: TGTGCCAGCAGTCCCGGGCAGGGGCAGTTCTTC. Amino acid sequence: CASSPGQGQFF. V gene TRBV12-3 or TRBV12-4 combines with J gene TRBJ2-1, with D perhaps matching TRBD1 (5 bases). This CDR3 contains 11 residues. Trimming left V 5 bases short and J 12 bases short, with 11 bases between.

In this sample, this clonotype turned up many times. This rearrangement joins TRBV5-5 to TRBJ1-1; no definite D call. The CDR3 has 14 residues. The germline V gene has CDR1 SGHKS and CDR2 YYEKEE (reference sequence). The V and J ends lost 1 base and 2 bases respectively, with 9 bases between them. The CDR3 loop is CASSLSPSNTEAFF. The CDR3 nucleotides are TGTGCCAGCAGCTTGTCCCCATCCAACACTGAAGCTTTCTTT.

This clonotype appeared a few times. The V and J genes are TRBV5-6 and TRBJ2-3; 11 nucleotides line up with TRBD2. The trim removed 1 base at V and 2 bases at J, leaving 6 bases unmatched. The germline gives CDR1 SGHDT, CDR2 YYEEEE. This CDR3 is 17 amino acids long. The CDR3 region has the DNA TGTGCCAGCAGCTTGTTACTAGCGGGAGCTACCACAGATACGCAGTATTTT. It codes for CASSLLLAGATTDTQYF. Drawing the rest from reference TRBV5-6 and TRBJ2-3, the complete variable domain is DAGVTQSPTHLIKTRGQQVTLRCSPKSGHDTVSWYQQALGQGPQFIFQYYEEEERQRGNFPDRFSGHQFPNYSSELNVNALLLGDSALYLCASSLLLAGATTDTQYFGPGTRLTVL.

This clonotype turned up a few times. The chain joins TRBV5-1 to TRBJ1-1; D is unresolved. The CDR3 is 15 amino acids. Germline V CDR1 and CDR2: SGHRS, YFSETQ. Trimming stripped 0 bases from V and 1 base from J, with 10 bases between. DNA for the CDR3: TGCGCCAGCAGCTTGGCCGGGAAGCCGAACACTGAAGCTTTCTTT. It yields the protein CASSLAGKPNTEAFF.